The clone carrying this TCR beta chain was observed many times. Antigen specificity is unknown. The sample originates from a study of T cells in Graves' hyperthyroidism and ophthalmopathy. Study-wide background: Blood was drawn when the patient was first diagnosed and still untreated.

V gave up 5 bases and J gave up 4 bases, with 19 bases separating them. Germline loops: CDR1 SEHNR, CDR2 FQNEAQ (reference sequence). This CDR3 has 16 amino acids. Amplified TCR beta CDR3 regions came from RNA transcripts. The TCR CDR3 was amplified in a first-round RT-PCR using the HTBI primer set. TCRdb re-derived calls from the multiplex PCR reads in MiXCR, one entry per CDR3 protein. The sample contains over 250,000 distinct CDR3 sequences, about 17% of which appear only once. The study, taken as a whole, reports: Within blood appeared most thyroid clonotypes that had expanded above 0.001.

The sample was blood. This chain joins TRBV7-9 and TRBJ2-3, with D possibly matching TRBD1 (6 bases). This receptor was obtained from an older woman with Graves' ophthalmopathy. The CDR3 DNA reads TGTGCCAGCAGCGGAAGGGACACCCTAGGATCAGATACGCAGTATTTT. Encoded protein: CASSGRDTLGSDTQYF. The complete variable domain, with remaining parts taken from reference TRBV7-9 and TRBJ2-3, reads DTGVSQNPRHKITKRGQNVTFRCDPISEHNRLYWYRQTLGQGPEFLTYFQNEAQLEKSRLLSDRFSAERPKGSFSTLEIQRTEQGDSAMYLCASSGRDTLGSDTQYFGPGTRLTVL.